These 16 T cell receptor beta chains were all obtained from the same sample, sequenced in a study of technical replicates of blood from several donors. The method was immunoSEQ multiplex PCR; TCRdb's version includes in-frame clones alone and lacks a portion of them. The sample has tens of thousands of clones; over 95% are singletons. The sample taken for sequencing was T cells isolated from PBMCs. These receptors all stem from a human donor in good health.

This clone showed up just once. The chain carries TRBV19 and TRBJ1-5; 7 bases agree with TRBD1. Germline CDR1 LNHDA, CDR2 SQIVND (reference sequence). With V trimmed by 10 bases and J by 2 bases, 5 bases remained unmatched. CDR3 length: 13 residues. CDR3 DNA sequence: TGTGCCATAGGGGGCATGGGCAATCAGCCCCAGCATTTT. This codes for CAIGGMGNQPQHF.

V is TRBV4-2 and J is TRBJ2-1, with 7 bases identical to TRBD2. In germline, CDR1 is LGHNA, CDR2 YNFKEQ. The V and J ends lost 4 bases and 6 bases, in that order; junction bases with no gene match: 9. The CDR3 covers 15 residues. CDR3 protein: CASSPSGLMSNEQFF. DNA of the CDR3: TGTGCCAGCAGCCCCTCGGGACTAATGAGCAATGAGCAGTTCTTC.

This chain uses TRBV4-2 with TRBJ2-1; D is ambiguous. The germline CDR1 and CDR2 sequences are LGHNA and YNFKEQ. Trimming took 4 bases from V and 5 from J, leaving 9 bases between them. This CDR3 comprises 13 residues. CDR3 in DNA: TGTGCCAGCAGCCTCCCTTATGACAATGAGCAGTTCTTC. It encodes CASSLPYDNEQFF.

This chain links TRBV5-1 with TRBJ1-2, with 10 bases that match TRBD1. The length of the CDR3 is 16 residues. Germline V gene sequence: CDR1 SGHRS, CDR2 YFSETQ. V dropped 0 bases and J dropped 2; count of bases not matched to a gene: 4. The CDR3 here is CASSLVRQGANYGYTF. As DNA, the CDR3 is TGCGCCAGCAGCTTGGTCCGACAGGGGGCCAACTATGGCTACACCTTC.

The rearrangement links TRBV13 to TRBJ2-1, with 9 bases fitting TRBD2. This CDR3 is 15 amino acids long. Germline V gene data show CDR1 as PRHDT and CDR2 as FYEKMQ (reference sequence). The ends lost 3 bases at V and 6 bases at J; junction bases unmatched: 6. The CDR3 loop is CASSFLAGNSNEQFF. The CDR3 DNA sequence: TGTGCCAGCAGCTTTCTAGCGGGAAATTCCAATGAGCAGTTCTTC.

The chain combines TRBV28 with TRBJ2-7; 14 bases align to TRBD2. The CDR3 is 15 amino acids. Germline V CDR1 and CDR2: MDHEN, SYDVKM. Germline trimming cut 6 bases from V and 6 bases from J; bases unmatched to any gene: 7. The CDR3 region has the DNA TGTGCCAGCAGAAGACTAGCGGGAGGGCCGGGCGAGCAGTACTTC. It codes for CASRRLAGGPGEQYF.

This clone appeared once. This sequence joins TRBV27 and TRBJ2-7, with TRBD1 matching 7 bases. Germline assignment: CDR1 MNHEY and CDR2 SMNVEV (reference sequence). The ends lost 2 bases at V and 3 bases at J; junction bases unmatched: 7. The CDR3 consists of 15 residues. The CDR3 DNA reads TGTGCCAGCAGTTTAGCAGGGGGAAAGGGCTACGAGCAGTACTTC. This encodes CASSLAGGKGYEQYF.

The V and J genes are TRBV30 and TRBJ2-5, with 10 positions matching TRBD2. V trimming: 6 bases; J trimming: 5 bases; junction bases outside the gene matches: 9. This CDR3 comprises 14 residues. Germline-derived CDR1 and CDR2 are GTSNPN and SVGIG (reference sequence). This chain's CDR3 is CACASGSIWETQYF. DNA for the CDR3: TGTGCCTGTGCTAGCGGGAGTATCTGGGAGACCCAGTACTTC.

This chain joins TRBV7-9 and TRBJ2-7, with 8 bases aligning to TRBD2. CDR3 length: 15 residues. Trimming at V came to 2 bases and at J to 2 bases, leaving 5 bases not matched to a gene. In germline, CDR1 is SEHNR, CDR2 FQNEAQ (reference sequence). CDR3 sequence: CASSLQGSGTYEQYF. In nucleotides, the CDR3 is TGTGCCAGCAGCTTACAGGGTAGCGGGACCTACGAGCAGTACTTC. Full variable domain (outside the CDR3, taken from reference TRBV7-9 and TRBJ2-7): DTGVSQNPRHKITKRGQNVTFRCDPISEHNRLYWYRQTLGQGPEFLTYFQNEAQLEKSRLLSDRFSAERPKGSFSTLEIQRTEQGDSAMYLCASSLQGSGTYEQYFGPGTRLTVT.

The chain employs TRBV7-6 and TRBJ2-3, with a weak D call TRBD2 (5 bases). Trimming stripped 3 bases from V and 1 base from J, with 20 bases between. The CDR3 sequence is 18 residues long. Looked up from germline, CDR1 is SGHVS and CDR2 is FNYEAQ. The CDR3 DNA sequence: TGTGCCAGCAGCTTGCTGGACTTCTCAGCGGAAGGCACAGATACGCAGTATTTT. It specifies CASSLLDFSAEGTDTQYF. Together with reference TRBV7-6 and TRBJ2-3, the CDR3 gives the full variable domain: GAGVSQSPRYKVTKRGQDVALRCDPISGHVSLYWYRQALGQGPEFLTYFNYEAQQDKSGLPNDRFSAERPEGSISTLTIQRTEQRDSAMYRCASSLLDFSAEGTDTQYFGPGTRLTVL.

This chain joins TRBV29-1 and TRBJ2-5; 7 nucleotides agree with TRBD2. This CDR3 spans 13 amino acids. Unmatched junction bases numbered 5, after V lost 2 bases and J lost 5 bases. CDR1 is SQVTM, CDR2 ANQGSEA, per germline. The DNA for the CDR3 is TGCAGCGTTGAATCCAGGGAGGGGGAGACCCAGTACTTC. Encoded protein: CSVESREGETQYF.

The V gene is TRBV5-3, the J gene TRBJ1-5; 7 nucleotides line up with TRBD1. TRBV5-3 belongs to the ORF category, with a function that is uncertain. The CDR3 covers 16 residues. The ends lost 4 bases at V and 3 bases at J; junction bases unmatched: 10. CDR3 nucleotides: TGTGCCAGAAGCGTATGTAAGAGGGGGCCCAATCAGCCCCAGCATTTT. It specifies CARSVCKRGPNQPQHF.

The J gene is TRBJ1-2, the V gene TRBV4-1; D perhaps matches TRBD1 (6 bases). The CDR3 is 15 residues long. The V and J ends lost 1 base and 4 bases respectively, with 13 bases between them. Germline CDR1 and CDR2: MGHRA and YSYEKL. The CDR3 loop is CASSQGNSDSYGYTF. The CDR3 DNA reads as TGCGCCAGCAGCCAAGGAAATTCGGACAGCTATGGCTACACCTTC.

This chain uses TRBV6-1 with TRBJ2-5, with 7 bases identical to TRBD1. V lost 8 bases, J lost 3 bases, and 6 bases stayed unmatched. The CDR3 runs 13 residues. Per germline, CDR1 MNHNS and CDR2 SASEGT. The CDR3 DNA reads as TGTGCCAGCCGATGGACAGGAAAAGAGACCCAGTACTTC. Translating it yields CASRWTGKETQYF.

This rearrangement joins TRBV11-3 to TRBJ2-6, with 8 bases matching TRBD2. This CDR3 comprises 19 residues. The trim removed 3 bases at V and 0 bases at J, leaving 10 bases unmatched. Germline V lookup: CDR1 SGHNT, CDR2 YENEEA. CDR3 amino acids: CASSFIREGGPSGANVLTF. The CDR3 bases are TGTGCCAGCAGCTTCATCCGGGAGGGAGGTCCCTCTGGGGCCAACGTCCTGACTTTC.

V gene TRBV6-6 combines with J gene TRBJ1-2; D call uncertain. The germline V and J ends were trimmed by 6 bases and 0 bases, with 14 bases remaining between them. The CDR3 is 15 amino acids. Germline assignment: CDR1 MNHNY and CDR2 SVGAGI (reference sequence). CDR3 sequence reads: CASSPATVANYGYTF. The CDR3 bases are TGTGCCAGCAGCCCAGCGACGGTAGCTAACTATGGCTACACCTTC.